The sequence of this T cell receptor beta chain was determined in a study of radiation and T cells in renal cell carcinoma. Study conclusions and caveats: From baseline, blood top tumor clonotypes peaked at 2 weeks post-radiation.

Time point meaning: baseline pretreatment blood. Treatment described: 15 Gy SBRT to primary tumor, nephrectomy 4 weeks later. Blood was sampled at baseline, 2 weeks and 4 weeks after SBRT. TCRdb keeps only in-frame clones here, not all; method: immunoSEQ multiplex PCR. The sample gives about 95,000 clones, approximately 86% of which show up once; roughly 8% is in the top ten. As for this clone: The antigen is unknown.

Trimming took off 7 bases at V and 8 bases at J, with 11 bases between the two ends. Germline V gives CDR1 MNHEY, CDR2 SVGAGI. The CDR3 sequence is 11 residues long. The receptor comes from a man in his forties or fifties with renal cell carcinoma. The V and J genes are TRBV6-5 and TRBJ1-1; D possibly corresponds to TRBD1 (6 bases). The specimen comprised blood, sampled from a patient whose treatment included radiotherapy and nephrectomy. Here the CDR3 DNA reads TGTGCCAGCACCATGAGGGGGGAAGCTTTCTTT. It translates to CASTMRGEAFF.